This TCR beta chain stems from a study of cytomegalovirus exposure and HLA in healthy donors. Study-wide results and limits: Available immune exposure information was restricted to CMV serostatus only. Under in vitro conditions, three CMV-associated chains were confirmed as specific for CMV antigens.

This CDR3 is built from 15 residues. Per the germline V gene, CDR1 is MDHEN and CDR2 is SYDVKM. V gave up 5 bases and J gave up 3 bases, with 14 bases separating them. As for this clone: Its antigen is as yet unknown.

The PCR was carried out with 60 Vbeta primers and 13 Jbeta primers. Some clones are missing from TCRdb's copy, which holds only in-frame ones; the method was immunoSEQ multiplex PCR. This table has 80,000 to 95,000 clones, around 70% appearing once. The chain couples TRBV28 to TRBJ1-3; D gene ambiguous. Sequencing was done on a sample of PBMCs. This TCR derives from a woman aged 50 to 65 in good health and CMV-seropositive. CDR3 in DNA: TGTGCCAGCAGTGTTCCTCCTCTAGGTGGAAACACCATATATTTT. Its protein is CASSVPPLGGNTIYF.